Each of the 8 T cell receptor beta chains below was sequenced from the same sample in a study of shared clonotypes between healthy human individuals. Method: immunoSEQ multiplex PCR; TCRdb's copy keeps in-frame clones and lacks some. The table has around 1.1 million clones, approximately 77% seen once. Sequenced: memory CD4+ T cells from PBMCs. Documented subset: CD45RA-negative fraction. The receptor source for this set is a man in his late teens or twenties in good health. Some clones in this sample may be carry-over from other donors' samples.

The J gene is TRBJ1-5, the V gene TRBV18; D is unclear. The CDR3 covers 14 residues. Germline CDR1 is KGHSH and CDR2 is LQKENI. V lost 6 bases, J lost 0 bases, and 9 bases lay in between. CDR3 amino acids: CASSEDISNQPQHF. The CDR3 bases are TGTGCCAGCTCCGAGGATATTAGCAATCAGCCCCAGCATTTT.

The V and J genes are TRBV2 and TRBJ1-6; TRBD1 might be the D (6 bases). Trimming took off 5 bases at V and 7 bases at J, with 9 bases between the two ends. The CDR3 covers 13 residues. Germline CDR1 is SNHLY and CDR2 is FYNNEI. CDR3 sequence reads: CASSNRENSPLHF. The CDR3 DNA reads TGTGCCAGCAGTAACAGGGAAAATTCACCCCTCCACTTT.

This chain links TRBV7-2 with TRBJ2-1; TRBD2 aligns across 13 bases. Trimming took 5 bases from V and 2 from J; bases not matched to a gene: 9. This CDR3 has 18 residues. Germline V gene sequence: CDR1 SGHTA, CDR2 FQGNSA. DNA of the CDR3: TGTGCCAGCAGCATCCGCTCAACTAGCGGGAGGGCCTACAATGAGCAGTTCTTC. Translating it yields CASSIRSTSGRAYNEQFF.

On this clone: In the same sample, other DNA sequences code for this CDR3. The CDR3 nucleotides read TGTGCCAGCAGCCCTCGGACAGGGGGAGCCTACGAGCAGTACTTC. This gives the protein CASSPRTGGAYEQYF. This chain uses TRBV28 with TRBJ2-7; 10 nucleotides line up with TRBD1. CDR1 is MDHEN and CDR2 is SYDVKM in the germline V gene. CDR3 length: 15 amino acids. V was pared by 6 bases and J by 2 bases, with 7 bases of the junction left unmatched.

The chain carries TRBV4-2 and TRBJ2-1; the D gene is possibly TRBD1 (5 bases). The CDR3 totals 16 residues. Trimming took off 0 bases at V and 7 bases at J, with 16 bases between the two ends. CDR1 is LGHNA and CDR2 is YNFKEQ in the germline V gene. The CDR3 loop is CASSQDLGQARNEQFF. Written as DNA, the CDR3 is TGTGCCAGCAGCCAAGATCTGGGGCAGGCCAGAAATGAGCAGTTCTTC.

V usage is TRBV5-6 and J usage is TRBJ2-5; perhaps TRBD2 as D (7 bases). The germline V and J ends were trimmed by 3 bases and 13 bases, with 16 bases remaining between them. This CDR3 has 12 residues. Germline-derived CDR1 and CDR2 are SGHDT and YYEEEE. The CDR3 DNA reads as TGTGCCAGCAGCTCGTGGGGGGGCCGACCGTACTTC. This encodes CASSSWGGRPYF.

This clone was recorded once. This chain links TRBV4-3 with TRBJ1-1, with D possibly TRBD1 on 5 matching bases. This CDR3 is 13 amino acids long. V lost 6 bases, J lost 4 bases, and 12 bases lay in between. Germline-derived CDR1 and CDR2 are LGHNA and YSLEER. CDR3 DNA: TGCGCCAGCAGGGAAGGGGCGTTCACTGAAGCTTTCTTT. Its translation: CASREGAFTEAFF.

This chain joins TRBV28 and TRBJ1-2, with D unclear. Per the germline V gene, CDR1 is MDHEN and CDR2 is SYDVKM. Trimming stripped 3 bases from V and 4 bases from J, with 21 bases between. CDR3 length: 17 residues. The CDR3 sequence: CASSFVREWEEVYGYTF. The CDR3 DNA reads as TGTGCCAGCAGTTTCGTTAGGGAGTGGGAAGAGGTCTATGGCTACACCTTC.